These 23 T cell receptor beta chains originate from one sample sequenced in a study of blood T cell repertoires in COVID-19. Sequencing used immunoSEQ multiplex PCR; TCRdb keeps in-frame clones, though not all of them. Seen here are under 300,000 clones, approximately 86% observed once, and the top ten hold 1.5% to 2%. Input material: PBMCs or T cells enriched from blood (not recorded which). These receptors were taken from a woman between 45 and 65 years old who had recovered from COVID-19.

The chain uses TRBV5-1 and TRBJ1-2; TRBD1 aligns across 7 bases. CDR3 length: 15 residues. Losses at the gene ends were 0 bases for V and 5 bases for J; bases not matched to a gene: 7. The germline V gene has CDR1 SGHRS and CDR2 YFSETQ. The CDR3 DNA sequence: TGCGCCAGCAGCTTGGCCGGGGACAGCGTTTATGGCTACACCTTC. Translated, it gives CASSLAGDSVYGYTF.

This clone appeared a few times. V and J are TRBV5-1 and TRBJ1-5; perhaps TRBD1 as D (6 bases). Germline V lookup: CDR1 SGHRS, CDR2 YFSETQ. The ends were cut back, 4 bases at V and 2 bases at J, with 13 bases in the middle. The CDR3 consists of 15 residues. This CDR3 reads CASSQTAGGNQPQHF. The CDR3 nucleotides read TGCGCCAGCAGCCAAACGGCAGGGGGCAATCAGCCCCAGCATTTT.

V gene TRBV28 combines with J gene TRBJ2-7, with 9 bases aligning to TRBD1. The V segment lost 6 bases and the J segment 3 bases; nucleotides outside the gene matches: 9. The CDR3 is made up of 15 amino acids. Germline V gives CDR1 MDHEN, CDR2 SYDVKM. The CDR3 nucleotides are TGTGCCAGCAGCCCGGGACAGGGTGGTTTCTACGAGCAGTACTTC. The encoded protein is CASSPGQGGFYEQYF.

The chain has TRBV29-1 and TRBJ1-1; 8 positions agree with TRBD1. V was clipped by 7 bases and J by 1 base; unmatched bases: 2. The germline V gene encodes CDR1 SQVTM and CDR2 ANQGSEA. The CDR3 spans 12 residues. This CDR3 reads CSATGENTEAFF. As DNA, the CDR3 is TGCAGCGCGACAGGGGAGAACACTGAAGCTTTCTTT.

This chain uses TRBV11-1 with TRBJ2-7; D possibly corresponds to TRBD1 (6 bases). V lost 6 bases, J lost 3 bases, and 18 bases lay in between. Germline V gene sequence: CDR1 SGHAT, CDR2 FQDESV (reference sequence). This CDR3 spans 15 amino acids. For the CDR3, the DNA is TGTGCCAGCAGAAAACGTAATCAGGGGTTCTACGAGCAGTACTTC. Its protein product is CASRKRNQGFYEQYF.

The chain couples TRBV6-5 to TRBJ2-5; 11 bases map to TRBD1. J lost 9 bases, V lost 6 bases, and 12 bases had no gene match. Per germline, CDR1 MNHEY and CDR2 SVGAGI. The CDR3 totals 15 residues. The CDR3 reads CASSPSPGQGVAQYF. In nucleotides, the CDR3 is TGTGCCAGCAGCCCCTCCCCGGGACAGGGGGTAGCCCAGTACTTC.

This clone is a singleton in its sample. The same CDR3 also results from other DNA sequences found in this sample. The V gene is TRBV3-1 (or the pseudogene TRBV3-2), the J gene TRBJ2-2; no definite D call. V lost 6 bases and J lost 4, with 3 bases in between. The CDR3 has 11 residues. From germline, CDR1 is LGHDT and CDR2 YNNKEL (reference sequence). Here the CDR3 reads CASSRTGELFF. CDR3 coding DNA: TGTGCCAGCAGTCGCACCGGGGAGCTGTTTTTT.

The chain carries TRBV3-1 (or the pseudogene TRBV3-2) and TRBJ1-1; possible D gene TRBD1, 5 bases. The ends were cut back, 1 base at V and 6 bases at J, with 9 bases in the middle. The CDR3 runs to 13 residues. In germline, CDR1 is LGHDT, CDR2 YNNKEL (reference sequence). This CDR3 is CASSQGPGSEAFF. The CDR3 DNA sequence: TGTGCCAGCAGCCAAGGTCCAGGGTCTGAAGCTTTCTTT.

The CDR3 loop reads CASSYSRGTSYNSPLHF. CDR3 bases: TGTGCCAGCAGTTACTCGAGGGGGACCTCCTATAATTCACCCCTCCACTTT. This sequence joins TRBV6-2 or TRBV6-3 and TRBJ1-6; tentatively, D is TRBD1 (6 bases). Germline V gives CDR1 MNHEY, CDR2 SVGEGT. V gave up 0 bases and J gave up 0 bases, with 9 bases separating them. There are 17 residues in the CDR3.

The sample holds one count of this clone. This chain uses TRBV18 with TRBJ2-7, with 7 bases aligning to TRBD1. Trimming at V came to 3 bases and at J to 4 bases, leaving 9 bases not matched to a gene. Germline-derived CDR1 and CDR2 are KGHSH and LQKENI. The CDR3 runs 15 residues. CDR3 DNA: TGTGCCAGCTCACCTAAACCGGGACAGCAATACGAGCAGTACTTC. It specifies CASSPKPGQQYEQYF.

J is TRBJ2-3 and V is TRBV4-2, with 9 bases aligning to TRBD1. This CDR3 region has 17 residues. J gave up 3 bases and V 2 bases, and 9 bases lay outside the gene matches. Germline values: CDR1 LGHNA, CDR2 YNFKEQ. CDR3 bases: TGTGCCAGCAGCCAAAAACTACAGGGGGCCGCAACAGATACGCAGTATTTT. Translation gives CASSQKLQGAATDTQYF.

V is TRBV19 and J is TRBJ2-1; 10 positions match TRBD2. CDR3 length: 14 amino acids. V lost 6 bases to trimming and J lost 7 bases; unmatched junction nucleotides: 6. CDR1 and CDR2 (germline): LNHDA, SQIVND (reference sequence). CDR3 sequence (DNA): TGTGCCAGTAGCACTAGCGGGATATGGAATGAGCAGTTCTTC. Encoded protein: CASSTSGIWNEQFF.

The J gene is TRBJ2-7, the V gene TRBV15, with TRBD2 as a possible D gene (6 bases). This CDR3 region has 15 residues. Per germline, CDR1 LNHNV and CDR2 YYDKDF (reference sequence). V gave up 5 bases and J gave up 3 bases, with 17 bases separating them. The CDR3 DNA sequence: TGTGCCACCAGCCAGGCCTTTGGACTAATCTACGAGCAGTACTTC. Residues: CATSQAFGLIYEQYF.

The table lists this clone with a few counts. Distinct nucleotide sequences in the sample also encode this CDR3. The chain is built from TRBV3-1 (or the pseudogene TRBV3-2) and TRBJ2-1; 8 bases are a match to TRBD1. V trimming: 3 bases; J trimming: 2 bases; junction bases outside the gene matches: 3. This CDR3 has 15 residues. Germline lookup yields CDR1 LGHDT and CDR2 YNNKEL (reference sequence). The CDR3 sequence: CASSHRDRPYNEQFF. The CDR3 DNA reads TGTGCCAGCAGCCACCGGGACAGGCCCTACAATGAGCAGTTCTTC.

This chain links TRBV19 with TRBJ1-3, with D possibly matching TRBD1 (5 bases). The V and J ends lost 4 bases and 1 base respectively, with 14 bases between them. The CDR3 runs to 16 residues. The germline CDR1 and CDR2 sequences are LNHDA and SQIVND (reference sequence). CDR3 in amino acids: CASSRGIPVSGNTIYF. CDR3 in DNA: TGTGCCAGTAGTAGGGGCATTCCGGTATCTGGAAACACCATATATTTT.

The J gene is TRBJ1-1, the V gene TRBV6-2 or TRBV6-3; no definite D call. V gave up 4 bases and J gave up 5 bases, with 14 bases separating them. This CDR3 is built from 14 residues. Germline V gene data show CDR1 as MNHEY and CDR2 as SVGEGT. CDR3 DNA sequence: TGTGCCAGCAGTTTGGCTGGTCCTCTGACTGAAGCTTTCTTT. Amino acid sequence: CASSLAGPLTEAFF.

This sequence joins TRBV29-1 and TRBJ2-2; 7 bases fit TRBD1. Germline V gene lookup returns CDR1 SQVTM and CDR2 ANQGSEA. The CDR3 has 14 residues. The ends lost 8 bases at V and 3 bases at J; junction bases unmatched: 9. The CDR3 region has the DNA TGCAGCATCACCACAGGGGACGACACCGGGGAGCTGTTTTTT. Protein sequence: CSITTGDDTGELFF.

The chain links TRBV7-9 to TRBJ2-1, with 12 bases fitting TRBD2. Germline CDR1 is SEHNR and CDR2 is FQNEAQ (reference sequence). The length of the CDR3 is 14 residues. Losses at the gene ends were 4 bases for V and 7 bases for J; bases not matched to a gene: 2. CDR3: CASSWTSGNNEQFF. The CDR3 region has the DNA TGTGCCAGCAGCTGGACTAGCGGGAATAATGAGCAGTTCTTC.

The V call is TRBV5-1, the J call TRBJ1-2; no clear D. Trimming cost V 2 bases and J 1 base, with 12 bases left between them. The CDR3 is 15 amino acids. The germline CDR1 and CDR2 sequences are SGHRS and YFSETQ. This chain's CDR3 is CASSFLGGSNYGYTF. CDR3 in DNA: TGCGCCAGCAGCTTTCTTGGCGGCAGTAACTATGGCTACACCTTC.

This clone occurred a few times. The V call is TRBV24-1, the J call TRBJ2-3; 8 bases are shared with TRBD1. CDR1 is KGHDR, CDR2 SFDVKD, per germline. Trimming cost V 9 bases and J 5 bases; bases outside gene matches: 15. The CDR3 spans 16 residues. Here the CDR3 DNA reads TGTGCCACCCAGGATGACAGGGGATCCCTCAGAGATACGCAGTATTTT. Encoded protein: CATQDDRGSLRDTQYF.

The chain employs TRBV30 and TRBJ2-3; weak D call: TRBD2 (5 bases). This CDR3 region has 15 residues. The germline V gene encodes CDR1 GTSNPN and CDR2 SVGIG (reference sequence). V gave up 2 bases and J gave up 2 bases, with 14 bases separating them. The CDR3 loop reads CAWSTRAEVTDTQYF. The CDR3, as DNA: TGTGCCTGGAGTACTAGAGCGGAGGTCACAGATACGCAGTATTTT. Together with reference TRBV30 and TRBJ2-3, the CDR3 gives the full variable domain: SQTIHQWPATLVQPVGSPLSLECTVEGTSNPNLYWYRQAAGRGLQLLFYSVGIGQISSEVPQNLSASRPQDRQFILSSKKLLLSDSGFYLCAWSTRAEVTDTQYFGPGTRLTVL.

V and J are TRBV6-5 and TRBJ2-1; a possible D gene is TRBD2 (5 bases). Germline CDR1 MNHEY, CDR2 SVGAGI. Trimming removed 8 bases from V and 1 base from J, with 12 bases in between. The CDR3 contains 14 residues. The CDR3 DNA reads TGTGCCAGCCGGCCAGGACTTTCCTACAATGAGCAGTTCTTC. This gives the protein CASRPGLSYNEQFF.

This clone was detected once. The V gene is TRBV3-1 (or the pseudogene TRBV3-2), the J gene TRBJ1-6, with no clear D. Trimming took off 0 bases at V and 6 bases at J, with 6 bases between the two ends. CDR1 and CDR2 from the germline V gene are LGHDT and YNNKEL (reference sequence). The CDR3 has 14 residues. This CDR3 is CASSQEGANSPLHF. CDR3 nucleotide sequence: TGTGCCAGCAGCCAAGAGGGAGCTAATTCACCCCTCCACTTT.